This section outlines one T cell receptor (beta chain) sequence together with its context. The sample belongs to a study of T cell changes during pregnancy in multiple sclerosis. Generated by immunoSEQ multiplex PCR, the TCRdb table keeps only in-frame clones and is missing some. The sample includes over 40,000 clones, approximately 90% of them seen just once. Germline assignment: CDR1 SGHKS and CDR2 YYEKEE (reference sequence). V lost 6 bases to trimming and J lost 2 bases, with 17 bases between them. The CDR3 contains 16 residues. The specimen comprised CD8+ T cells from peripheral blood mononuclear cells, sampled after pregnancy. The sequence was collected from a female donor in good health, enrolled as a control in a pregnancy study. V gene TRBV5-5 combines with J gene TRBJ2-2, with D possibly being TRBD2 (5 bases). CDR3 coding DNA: TGTGCCAGCAACCCTAGCCCTTATACCAACACCGGGGAGCTGTTTTTT. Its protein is CASNPSPYTNTGELFF.